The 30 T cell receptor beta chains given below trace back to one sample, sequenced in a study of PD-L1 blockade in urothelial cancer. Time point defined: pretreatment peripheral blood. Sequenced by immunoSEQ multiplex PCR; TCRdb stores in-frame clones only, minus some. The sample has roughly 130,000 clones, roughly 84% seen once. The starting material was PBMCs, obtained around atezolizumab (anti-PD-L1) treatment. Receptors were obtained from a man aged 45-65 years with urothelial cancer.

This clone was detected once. The CDR3 protein is CASSPTLAQDTQYF. The CDR3 bases are TGCGCCAGCAGCCCAACTCTAGCGCAGGATACGCAGTATTTT. The chain employs TRBV5-1 and TRBJ2-3; perhaps TRBD2 as D (6 bases). Trimming left V 4 bases short and J 6 bases short, with 15 bases between. Germline-derived CDR1 and CDR2 are SGHRS and YFSETQ. The CDR3 covers 14 residues.

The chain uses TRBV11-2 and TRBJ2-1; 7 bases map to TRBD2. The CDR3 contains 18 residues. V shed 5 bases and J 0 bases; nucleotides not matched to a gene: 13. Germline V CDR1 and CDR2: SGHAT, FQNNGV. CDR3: CASSPPSGTSYSYNEQFF. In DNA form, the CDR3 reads TGTGCCAGCAGCCCCCCCAGCGGGACTTCCTACTCCTACAATGAGCAGTTCTTC.

As DNA, the CDR3 is TGTGCCAGCAGCTTGACAGGGCTCAACACCGGGGAGCTGTTTTTT. It translates to CASSLTGLNTGELFF. The chain uses TRBV5-5 and TRBJ2-2, with D perhaps TRBD1 (6 bases). Germline CDR1 is SGHKS and CDR2 is YYEKEE (reference sequence). The CDR3 has 15 amino acids. Between the trimmed V and J ends, which lost 1 base and 2 bases, there was a span of 9 bases.

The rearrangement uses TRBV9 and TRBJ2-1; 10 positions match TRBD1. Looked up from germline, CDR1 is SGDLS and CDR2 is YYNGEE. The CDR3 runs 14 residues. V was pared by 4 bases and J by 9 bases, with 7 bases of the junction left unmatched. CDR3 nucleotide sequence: TGTGCCAGCAGCATCCGACAGGGGGCGATTGAGCAGTTCTTC. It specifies CASSIRQGAIEQFF.

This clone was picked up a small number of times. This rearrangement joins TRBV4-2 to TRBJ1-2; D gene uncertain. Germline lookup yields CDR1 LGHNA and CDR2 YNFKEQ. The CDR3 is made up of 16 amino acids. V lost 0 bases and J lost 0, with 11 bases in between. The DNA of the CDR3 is TGTGCCAGCAGCCAAGAAGCGAATTCGCCTAACTATGGCTACACCTTC. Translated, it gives CASSQEANSPNYGYTF.

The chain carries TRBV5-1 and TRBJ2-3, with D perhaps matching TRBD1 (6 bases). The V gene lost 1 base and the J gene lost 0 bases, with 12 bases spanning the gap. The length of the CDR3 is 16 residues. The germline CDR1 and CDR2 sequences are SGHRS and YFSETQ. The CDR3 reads CASSLLRDTSTDTQYF. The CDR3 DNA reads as TGCGCCAGCAGCTTGTTGAGGGACACTAGCACAGATACGCAGTATTTT.

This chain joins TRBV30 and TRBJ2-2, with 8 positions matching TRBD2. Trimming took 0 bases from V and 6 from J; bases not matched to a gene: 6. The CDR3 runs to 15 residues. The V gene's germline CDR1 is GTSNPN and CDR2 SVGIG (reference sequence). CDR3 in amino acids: CAWSVPGRASGELFF. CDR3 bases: TGTGCCTGGAGTGTGCCCGGGAGGGCCTCCGGGGAGCTGTTTTTT.

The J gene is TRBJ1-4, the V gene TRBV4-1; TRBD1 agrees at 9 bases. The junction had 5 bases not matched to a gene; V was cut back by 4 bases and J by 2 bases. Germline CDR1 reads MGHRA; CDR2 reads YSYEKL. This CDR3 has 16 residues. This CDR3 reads CASSRNRGRTNEKLFF. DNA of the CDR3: TGCGCCAGCAGCCGGAACAGGGGGCGGACTAATGAAAAACTGTTTTTT.

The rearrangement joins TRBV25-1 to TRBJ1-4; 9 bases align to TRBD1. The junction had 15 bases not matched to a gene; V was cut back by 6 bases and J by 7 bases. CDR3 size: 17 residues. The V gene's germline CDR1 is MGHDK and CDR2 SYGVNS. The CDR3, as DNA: TGTGCCAGCAGCACCGGGACAGGGTCGGCCTTAGGTGAAAAACTGTTTTTT. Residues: CASSTGTGSALGEKLFF.

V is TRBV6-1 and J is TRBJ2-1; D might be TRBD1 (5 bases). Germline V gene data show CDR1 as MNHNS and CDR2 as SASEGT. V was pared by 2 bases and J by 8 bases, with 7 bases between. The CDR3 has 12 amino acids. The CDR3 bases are TGTGCCAGCAGTGAAAAGGGGTATGAGCAGTTCTTC. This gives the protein CASSEKGYEQFF.

Here the CDR3 reads CASRGQGSTGELFF. CDR3 nucleotide sequence: TGTGCCAGCAGGGGACAGGGGAGCACCGGGGAGCTGTTTTTT. This sequence joins TRBV27 and TRBJ2-2, with 10 bases aligning to TRBD1. Germline V gives CDR1 MNHEY, CDR2 SMNVEV (reference sequence). The junction had 2 bases not matched to a gene; V was cut back by 6 bases and J by 4 bases. The CDR3 spans 14 residues.

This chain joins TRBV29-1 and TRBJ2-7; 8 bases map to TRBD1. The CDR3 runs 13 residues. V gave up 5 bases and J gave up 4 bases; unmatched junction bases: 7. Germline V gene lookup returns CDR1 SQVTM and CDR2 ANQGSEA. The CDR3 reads CSVWAGGFYEQYF. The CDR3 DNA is TGCAGCGTTTGGGCAGGGGGCTTTTACGAGCAGTACTTC.

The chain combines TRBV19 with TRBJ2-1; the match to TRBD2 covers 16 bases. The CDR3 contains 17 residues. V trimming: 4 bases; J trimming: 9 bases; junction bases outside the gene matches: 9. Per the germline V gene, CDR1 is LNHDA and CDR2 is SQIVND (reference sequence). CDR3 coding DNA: TGTGCCAGTAGTACCTATCTCGGGACTAGCGGGAGGGTTGAGCAGTTCTTC. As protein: CASSTYLGTSGRVEQFF.

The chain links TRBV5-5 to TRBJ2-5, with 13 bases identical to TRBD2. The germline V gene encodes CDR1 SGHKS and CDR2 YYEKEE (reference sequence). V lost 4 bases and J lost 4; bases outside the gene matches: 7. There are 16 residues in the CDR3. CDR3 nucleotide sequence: TGTGCCAGCAGCACGGGACTAGCGGGAAGGGCAGAGACCCAGTACTTC. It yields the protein CASSTGLAGRAETQYF.

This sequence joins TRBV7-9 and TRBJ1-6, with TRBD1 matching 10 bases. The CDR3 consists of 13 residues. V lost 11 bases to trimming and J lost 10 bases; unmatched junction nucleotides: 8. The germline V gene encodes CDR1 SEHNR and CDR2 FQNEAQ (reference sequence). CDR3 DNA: TGTGCCGTGGGACAGGGGAGGATGTCACCCCTCCACTTT. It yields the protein CAVGQGRMSPLHF.

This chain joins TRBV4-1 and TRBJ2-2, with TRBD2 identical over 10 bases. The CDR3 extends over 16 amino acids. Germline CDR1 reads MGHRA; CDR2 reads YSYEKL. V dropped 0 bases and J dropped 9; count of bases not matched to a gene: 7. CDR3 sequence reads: CASSQDLTSGTRELFF. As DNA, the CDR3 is TGCGCCAGCAGCCAAGATTTAACTAGCGGGACTAGGGAGCTGTTTTTT.

CDR3 region: CASSLQGAREQYF. CDR3 DNA sequence: TGTGCCAGCAGCCTTCAGGGGGCTCGCGAGCAGTACTTC. This chain connects TRBV5-4 to TRBJ2-7, with 8 bases aligning to TRBD1. Germline V gene lookup returns CDR1 SGHNT and CDR2 YYREEE (reference sequence). This CDR3 spans 13 amino acids. After removal of 4 bases from V and 6 bases from J, the junction contained 6 bases not matched to a gene.

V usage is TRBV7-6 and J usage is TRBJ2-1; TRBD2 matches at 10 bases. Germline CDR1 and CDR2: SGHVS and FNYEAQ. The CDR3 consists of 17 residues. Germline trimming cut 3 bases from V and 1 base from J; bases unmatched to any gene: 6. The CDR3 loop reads CASSFLLAGVSYNEQFF. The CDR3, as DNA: TGTGCCAGCAGCTTCCTCCTAGCGGGAGTTTCCTACAATGAGCAGTTCTTC.

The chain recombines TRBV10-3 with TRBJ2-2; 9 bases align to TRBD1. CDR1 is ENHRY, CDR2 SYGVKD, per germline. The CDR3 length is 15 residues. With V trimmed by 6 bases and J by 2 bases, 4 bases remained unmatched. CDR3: CAISGGQGNTGELFF. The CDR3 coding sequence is TGTGCCATCAGCGGGGGACAGGGAAACACCGGGGAGCTGTTTTTT.

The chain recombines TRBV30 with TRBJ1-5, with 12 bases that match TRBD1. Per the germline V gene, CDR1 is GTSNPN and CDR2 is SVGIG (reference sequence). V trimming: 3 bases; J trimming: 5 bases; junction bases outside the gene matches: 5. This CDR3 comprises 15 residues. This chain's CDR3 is CAWREGTGGYQPQHF. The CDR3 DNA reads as TGTGCCTGGAGAGAAGGGACAGGGGGCTATCAGCCCCAGCATTTT. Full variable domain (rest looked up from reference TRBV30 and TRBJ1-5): SQTIHQWPATLVQPVGSPLSLECTVEGTSNPNLYWYRQAAGRGLQLLFYSVGIGQISSEVPQNLSASRPQDRQFILSSKKLLLSDSGFYLCAWREGTGGYQPQHFGDGTRLSIL.

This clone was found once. This chain's CDR3 is CASSPPSASSYNEQFF. CDR3 bases: TGTGCCAGTAGTCCCCCTAGCGCGAGCTCCTACAATGAGCAGTTCTTC. This chain links TRBV19 with TRBJ2-1; possibly TRBD2 for D (6 bases). The CDR3 contains 16 residues. Per the germline V gene, CDR1 is LNHDA and CDR2 is SQIVND (reference sequence). The germline V and J ends were trimmed by 5 bases and 0 bases, with 14 bases remaining between them.

The CDR3 DNA reads as TGTGCCAGCAGCGCCGGGGGGGGTGGAACTGAAGCTTTCTTT. This encodes CASSAGGGGTEAFF. The chain uses TRBV9 and TRBJ1-1; the D gene is possibly TRBD1 (5 bases). V was pared by 3 bases and J by 5 bases, with 14 bases between. Germline V gene sequence: CDR1 SGDLS, CDR2 YYNGEE. CDR3 size: 14 residues.

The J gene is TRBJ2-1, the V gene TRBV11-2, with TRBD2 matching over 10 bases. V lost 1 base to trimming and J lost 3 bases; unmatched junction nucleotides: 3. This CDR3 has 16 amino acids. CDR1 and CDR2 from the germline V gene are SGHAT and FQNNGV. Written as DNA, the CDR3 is TGTGCCAGCAGCTTAGTTCCTAGCGGGAGCTACAATGAGCAGTTCTTC. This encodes CASSLVPSGSYNEQFF.

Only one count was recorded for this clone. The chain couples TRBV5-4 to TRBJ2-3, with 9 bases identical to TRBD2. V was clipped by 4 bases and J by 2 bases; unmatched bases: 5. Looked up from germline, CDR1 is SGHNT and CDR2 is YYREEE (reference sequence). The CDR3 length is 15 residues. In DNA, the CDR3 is TGTGCCAGCAGCCGTAGCGGGAGCTTCACAGATACGCAGTATTTT. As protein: CASSRSGSFTDTQYF.

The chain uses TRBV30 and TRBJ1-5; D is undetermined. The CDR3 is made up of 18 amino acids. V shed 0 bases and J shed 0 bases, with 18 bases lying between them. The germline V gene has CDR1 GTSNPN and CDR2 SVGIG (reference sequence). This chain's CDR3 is CAWSVLLDAVYSNQPQHF. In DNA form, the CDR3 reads TGTGCCTGGAGTGTCCTCTTAGATGCGGTTTATAGCAATCAGCCCCAGCATTTT.

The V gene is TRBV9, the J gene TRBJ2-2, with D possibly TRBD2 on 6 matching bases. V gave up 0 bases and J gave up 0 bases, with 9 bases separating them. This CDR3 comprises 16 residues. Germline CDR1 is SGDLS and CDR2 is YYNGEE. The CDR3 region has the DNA TGTGCCAGCAGCGTAGTGGTAGCGGCGAACACCGGGGAGCTGTTTTTT. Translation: CASSVVVAANTGELFF.

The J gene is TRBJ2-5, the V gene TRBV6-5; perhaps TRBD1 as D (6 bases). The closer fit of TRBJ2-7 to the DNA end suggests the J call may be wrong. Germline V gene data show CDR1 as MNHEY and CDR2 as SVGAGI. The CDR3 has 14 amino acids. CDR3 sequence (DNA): TGTGCCAGCAGCCGACAGGCGTACTCCTACGAGCAGTACTTC. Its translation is CASSRQAYSYEQYF.

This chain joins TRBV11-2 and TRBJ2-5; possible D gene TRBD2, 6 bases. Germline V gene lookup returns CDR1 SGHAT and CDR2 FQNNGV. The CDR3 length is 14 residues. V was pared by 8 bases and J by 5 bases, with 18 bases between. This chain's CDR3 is CASADTLALETQYF. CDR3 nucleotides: TGTGCCAGCGCTGATACACTAGCCCTTGAGACCCAGTACTTC.

The CDR3 coding sequence is TGCGCCAGCAGCCAAGATTCGGCGGGAGGGCCCGCAGATACGCAGTATTTT. Encoded protein: CASSQDSAGGPADTQYF. This rearrangement joins TRBV4-1 to TRBJ2-3; 9 bases line up with TRBD2. V lost 0 bases and J lost 4; bases outside the gene matches: 8. The CDR3 length is 17 residues. Germline CDR1 and CDR2: MGHRA and YSYEKL.

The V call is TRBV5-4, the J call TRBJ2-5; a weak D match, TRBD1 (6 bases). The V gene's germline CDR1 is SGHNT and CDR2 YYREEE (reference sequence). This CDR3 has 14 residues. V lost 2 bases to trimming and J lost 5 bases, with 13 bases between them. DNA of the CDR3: TGTGCCAGCAGCTTTGGGGGCCCGGGGGAGACCCAGTACTTC. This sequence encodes CASSFGGPGETQYF.